What follows describes a single T cell receptor beta chain. Its antigen is not known. The donors formed part of the approximately 120-subject validation cohort, distinct from the 666-subject first cohort. The sample originates from a study of cytomegalovirus exposure and HLA in healthy donors. Study-wide context: Later analysis reported that the approximately 130 validation repertoires shared the platform of the roughly 630 first-cohort repertoires. Overall study findings and caveats: Within the 120 or so validation repertoires, first-cohort TCR clusters tended to co-occur, according to a later analysis. Among TCR sequences, most were rare, though some public TCRs appeared in many donors.

The method was immunoSEQ multiplex PCR; TCRdb's version includes in-frame clones alone and lacks a portion of them. Here the sample spans around 70,000 clones, 90% to 95% being singletons. The sequence was obtained from a man aged 18 to 30 in good health and CMV-seropositive. Sequencing input: PBMCs.

In DNA, the CDR3 is TGTGCCAGCAGCCCTCGGGACATCCACTACGAGCAGTACTTC. The encoded protein is CASSPRDIHYEQYF. The V call is TRBV9, the J call TRBJ2-7; possible D gene TRBD1, 6 bases. This CDR3 region has 14 residues. The germline V gene encodes CDR1 SGDLS and CDR2 YYNGEE. The V and J ends lost 4 bases and 3 bases respectively, with 14 bases between them.